This paragraph reports one TCR beta chain. Its specificity is unknown. V was clipped by 8 bases and J by 3 bases, with 19 bases between them. This CDR3 contains 16 residues. Germline CDR1 reads LNHDA; CDR2 reads SQIVND (reference sequence). The data were obtained in a study of graft-versus-host responses after intestinal transplantation. In the study overall: The recipients all started with anti-thymocyte globulin induction and then took tacrolimus and steroids for about 3 years.

The protocol was immunoSEQ multiplex PCR, while the TCRdb copy is restricted to in-frame clones and leaves out a portion. Of 55,000 to 80,000 clones in the sample, roughly 90% were seen once. This TCR came from a human donor who was the organ donor for an intestinal transplant. The chain employs TRBV19 and TRBJ2-2; D gene ambiguous. This specimen consisted of unstimulated CD8+ T cells sorted from spleen or lymph node cells, obtained before transplant. The CDR3 loop is CASAPTLAAYTGELFF. The DNA of the CDR3 is TGTGCCAGTGCCCCCACCCTCGCGGCCTACACCGGGGAGCTGTTTTTT.